Listed below are T cell receptor beta chains from one sample, sequenced in a study of T cell changes during pregnancy in multiple sclerosis. Libraries were prepared by immunoSEQ multiplex PCR; TCRdb keeps only in-frame clonotypes and omits some of them. The sample shows over 90,000 clones, almost 95% of them seen only once. The specimen was peripheral blood, collected after pregnancy. Source of these receptors: a female donor with multiple sclerosis, enrolled in a pregnancy study. Each CDR3 is given with its conserved first and last residue. The D gene is left open where the match is weak. The size entry is marked missing in some rows and otherwise reads once, few, many or a size class.

V	D	J	size	DNA	CDR3
TRBV5-4	TRBD2	TRBJ2-1	-	TGTGCCAGCAGCTTTGGGAGGGCCCTCAATGAGCAGTTCTTC	CASSFGRALNEQFF
TRBV11-1	-	TRBJ1-2	-	TGTGCCAGCAGCCAAGCGGGGGGCAGGGAAGCGAGTGGCTACACCTTC	CASSQAGGREASGYTF
TRBV5-4	TRBD1	TRBJ1-1	few	TGTGCCTACGGTGGACAGGGGAACACTGAAGCTTTCTTT	CAYGGQGNTEAFF
TRBV10-1	-	TRBJ2-7	-	TGCGCCAGCAGTGAGCCCTCCGGGTTTTATGACGAGCAGTACTTC	CASSEPSGFYDEQYF
TRBV7-9	-	TRBJ1-4	once	TGTGCCAGCAGCGCACAGGCAACTAATGAAAAACTGTTTTTT	CASSAQATNEKLFF
TRBV10-3	-	TRBJ2-3	-	TGTGCCATCAGTGAGTCCCGACAGGCCTATACAGATACGCAGTATTTT	CAISESRQAYTDTQYF
TRBV7-3	TRBD2	TRBJ2-7	-	TGTGCCAGCAGTCTACTAGCGGGAGGGTCATACGAGCAGTACTTC	CASSLLAGGSYEQYF
TRBV9	TRBD1	TRBJ2-5	-	TGTGCCAGCAGCGTAGAAGGGACAGGGAGAGAGACCCAGTACTTC	CASSVEGTGRETQYF
TRBV5-1	TRBD1	TRBJ2-7	-	TGCGCCAGCAGCCCGGAGGGGACAGGGCCCTACGAGCAGTACTTC	CASSPEGTGPYEQYF
TRBV7-9	-	TRBJ1-2	-	TGTGCCAGCAGCTTAGAGAGGACTGATACGAGAGGCTACACCTTC	CASSLERTDTRGYTF
TRBV7-2	-	TRBJ1-1	-	TGTGCCAGCAGCTTAAAAGGGGGACGGGGGGCATACACTGAAGCTTTCTTT	CASSLKGGRGAYTEAFF
TRBV5-1	-	TRBJ1-2	-	TGCGCCAGCAGCTTGGACAGTTCCTATGGCTACACCTTC	CASSLDSSYGYTF
TRBV20-1	-	TRBJ1-2	-	TGCAGTGCTTGGGGGGACTATGGCTACACCTTC	CSAWGDYGYTF
TRBV7-9	TRBD2	TRBJ2-5	-	TGTGCCAGCAGCCCCCGGGGTAGCGGGAGGCAAGAGACCCAGTACTTC	CASSPRGSGRQETQYF
TRBV14	TRBD1	TRBJ2-7	-	TGTGCCAGCAGCCCCACCGGGACAGGGGCGTACGAGCAGTACTTC	CASSPTGTGAYEQYF
TRBV6-4	TRBD2	TRBJ2-2	-	TGTGCCAGCAGTCCCTCCGGTAGCGGGGGGGGGAACACCGGGGAGCTGTTTTTT	CASSPSGSGGGNTGELFF
TRBV4-1	-	TRBJ1-6	-	TGCGCCAGCAGCCAAGATTTACAGGGAGTCTATTCACCCCTCCACTTT	CASSQDLQGVYSPLHF
TRBV6-1	TRBD1	TRBJ1-5	-	TGTGCCAGCAGCTGGACAGGGGGCATCGATCAGCCCCAGCATTTT	CASSWTGGIDQPQHF
TRBV7-9	TRBD1	TRBJ2-2	-	TGTGCCAGCAGCTTCTCCGGACAGGGTGGAACCGGGGAGCTGTTTTTT	CASSFSGQGGTGELFF
TRBV2	-	TRBJ1-2	-	TGTGCCAGCAGTCACTCGGACAACTGGAGCTACACCTTC	CASSHSDNWSYTF
TRBV7-6	TRBD1	TRBJ1-1	few	TGTGCCAGCCTCGACAGGGAAGCTGAAGCTTTCTTT	CASLDREAEAFF
TRBV7-2	-	TRBJ1-2	-	TGTGCCAGCAGCTTAGACAGTAACTATGGCTACACCTTC	CASSLDSNYGYTF
TRBV7-2	TRBD2	TRBJ2-1	-	TGTGCCAGCAGCCCCCGACTAGCGGGGGACCACAATGAGCAGTTCTTC	CASSPRLAGDHNEQFF
TRBV28	-	TRBJ2-1	-	TGTGCCAGCAGCCGTGAGTTGGGGCCCTCCTACAATGAGCAGTTCTTC	CASSRELGPSYNEQFF
TRBV5-1	-	TRBJ2-4	-	TGCGCCAGCAGCGAGTTAACAGAGAACATTCAGTACTTC	CASSELTENIQYF
TRBV4-3	-	TRBJ1-2	-	TGCGCCAGCAGCCAAGTCCCCATTTTTAGTCTTTTATACTACACCTTC	CASSQVPIFSLLYYTF
TRBV6-1	TRBD1	TRBJ2-7	-	TGTGCCAGCAGCTTGGACAGGGACGAGCAGTACTTC	CASSLDRDEQYF
TRBV7-2	-	TRBJ2-1	-	TGTGCCAGCAGCTCGCCCCCAGGGCCCTACAATGAGCAGTTCTTC	CASSSPPGPYNEQFF
TRBV5-1	TRBD1	TRBJ2-7	-	TGCGCCAGCAGCTCCCCCCGGGACAGGGGGACCTACGAGCAGTACTTC	CASSSPRDRGTYEQYF
TRBV7-8	TRBD1	TRBJ1-2	once	TGTGCCAGCAGCCAGAACCCTTTAGGACAGGGACGTGGCTACACCTTC	CASSQNPLGQGRGYTF
TRBV5-5	TRBD1	TRBJ1-1	-	TGTGCCAGCAGGCTAGAGGACAGGGGACTCACTGAAGCTTTCTTT	CASRLEDRGLTEAFF
TRBV5-5	-	TRBJ2-2	-	TGTGCCAGCAGCTTGGGTACACTAAACACCGGGGAGCTGTTTTTT	CASSLGTLNTGELFF
TRBV19	TRBD1	TRBJ1-2	-	TGTGCCAGTAGTATATCCCATAAGGGGGACAGGGGGCATGGCTACACCTTC	CASSISHKGDRGHGYTF
TRBV6-1	TRBD1	TRBJ2-2	-	TGTGCCAGCCTGGGCCGGGACAGAGCATCCGGGGAGCTGTTTTTT	CASLGRDRASGELFF
TRBV5-6	-	TRBJ2-6	-	TGTGCCAGCAGCTTGACAGGTTCAACTGGGGCCAACGTCCTGACTTTC	CASSLTGSTGANVLTF
TRBV7-3	-	TRBJ2-7	-	TGTGCCAGCAGCTTTCTCCCCTCCTCGTCCTACGAGCAGTACTTC	CASSFLPSSSYEQYF
TRBV27	TRBD2	TRBJ2-1	-	TGTGCCAGCAGTAAGGTAGCGGGAGGGCCTGTGAATGAGCAGTTCTTC	CASSKVAGGPVNEQFF
TRBV7-8	-	TRBJ1-5	few	TGTGCCAGCAGCTTTGAGGGTAATCAGCCCCAGCATTTT	CASSFEGNQPQHF
TRBV7-9	-	TRBJ1-1	-	TGTGCCAGCAGCTCGAGGGGGGGAACTGAAGCTTTCTTT	CASSSRGGTEAFF
TRBV19	-	TRBJ1-2	-	TGTGCCAGTAGTACCCCCAGGGGAGGGACCTATGGCTACACCTTC	CASSTPRGGTYGYTF
TRBV6-1	TRBD1	TRBJ2-7	-	TGTGCCAGCAGTGTACGGGACAGGGGAGACTACGAGCAGTACTTC	CASSVRDRGDYEQYF
TRBV7-2	-	TRBJ2-1	-	TGTGCCAGCAGCTTAGTAATGGGGGGTCAGGGTGAGCAGTTCTTC	CASSLVMGGQGEQFF
TRBV9	-	TRBJ1-1	-	TGTGCCAGCAGCGCGGGGGGAATGAACACTGAAGCTTTCTTT	CASSAGGMNTEAFF
TRBV19	-	TRBJ2-2	-	TGTGCCAGTAGTAGAATAAGTTTAGCGGATAACACCGGGGAGCTGTTTTTT	CASSRISLADNTGELFF
TRBV4-1	TRBD1	TRBJ1-4	-	TGCGCCAGCAGCCAAGTCACAGGGGTAGGTGAAAAACTGTTTTTT	CASSQVTGVGEKLFF
TRBV12-5	TRBD2	TRBJ2-7	-	TGTGCTAGTGGTTTGGCTCGGACTAGCGGCGAGCAGTACTTC	CASGLARTSGEQYF
TRBV19	TRBD1	TRBJ2-3	-	TGTGCCAGTAGTGTACAGGGGCCGCCAAGCACAGATACGCAGTATTTT	CASSVQGPPSTDTQYF
TRBV19	-	TRBJ1-4	-	TGTGCCAGTAGCAAACTAGGTGCCCAGAATGAAAAACTGTTTTTT	CASSKLGAQNEKLFF
TRBV9	TRBD2	TRBJ2-1	-	TGTGCCAGCAGCGTGGGACTAGCGTCCTCCTACAATGAGCAGTTCTTC	CASSVGLASSYNEQFF
TRBV25-1	-	TRBJ1-4	-	TGTGCCAGCAGTCCTTGGCCGGAAAAACTGTTTTTT	CASSPWPEKLFF
TRBV11-1	-	TRBJ2-1	-	TGTGCCAGCAGCTTAGTATGGACTTCTAACTACAATGAGCAGTTCTTC	CASSLVWTSNYNEQFF
TRBV5-4	-	TRBJ1-3	-	TGTGCCAGCAGCTCACAGGGCGACTCTGGAAACACCATATATTTT	CASSSQGDSGNTIYF